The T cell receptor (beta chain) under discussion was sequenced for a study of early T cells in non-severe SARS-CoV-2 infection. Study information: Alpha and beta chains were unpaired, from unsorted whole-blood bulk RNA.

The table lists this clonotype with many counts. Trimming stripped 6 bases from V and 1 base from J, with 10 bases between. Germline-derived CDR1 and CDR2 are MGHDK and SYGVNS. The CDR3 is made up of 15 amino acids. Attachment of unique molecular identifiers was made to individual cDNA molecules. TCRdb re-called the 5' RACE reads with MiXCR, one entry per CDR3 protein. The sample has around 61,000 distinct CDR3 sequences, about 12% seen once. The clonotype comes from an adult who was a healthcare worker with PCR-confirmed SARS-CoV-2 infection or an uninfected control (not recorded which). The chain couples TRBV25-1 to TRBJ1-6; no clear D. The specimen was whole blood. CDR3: CASRDPGSYNSPLHF. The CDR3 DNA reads TGTGCCAGCAGGGATCCGGGTTCCTATAATTCACCCCTCCACTTT.